These 32 T cell receptor beta chains were all obtained from the same sample, sequenced in a study of cytomegalovirus exposure and HLA in healthy donors. Researchers ran the PCR with 60 Vbeta and 13 Jbeta primers. Assay: immunoSEQ multiplex PCR; the TCRdb copy retains only in-frame clones and omits some. The data show roughly 130,000 clones, with 75% to 85% seen just once and about 10% held by the top ten. Sequenced: PBMCs. These receptors were collected from a male donor in good health and CMV-seropositive.

The V gene is TRBV29-1, the J gene TRBJ2-3, with 8 bases that match TRBD1. Germline V lookup: CDR1 SQVTM, CDR2 ANQGSEA. The CDR3 is 13 residues long. V shed 6 bases and J 6 bases; nucleotides not matched to a gene: 8. CDR3 amino acids: CSVARGQGDTQYF. Written as DNA, the CDR3 is TGCAGCGTGGCCAGGGGGCAGGGGGATACGCAGTATTTT.

The chain employs TRBV4-1 and TRBJ2-4; 9 bases map to TRBD1. Germline V gene data show CDR1 as MGHRA and CDR2 as YSYEKL. Germline trimming cut 4 bases from V and 8 bases from J; bases unmatched to any gene: 9. The CDR3 length is 15 residues. CDR3 bases: TGCGCCAGCAGCCCAGATGGGACAGGGAGGGACATTCAGTACTTC. This gives the protein CASSPDGTGRDIQYF.

The gene calls are TRBV18 and TRBJ2-7; D unclear. The V gene lost 4 bases and the J gene lost 3 bases, with 16 bases spanning the gap. In germline, CDR1 is KGHSH, CDR2 LQKENI. The length of the CDR3 is 15 residues. The DNA for the CDR3 is TGTGCCAGCTCACGATCTGGTGGAGAAGACTACGAGCAGTACTTC. Translation gives CASSRSGGEDYEQYF. Based on the CDR3 plus reference TRBV18 and TRBJ2-7, the full variable domain is NAGVMQNPRHLVRRRGQEARLRCSPMKGHSHVYWYRQLPEEGLKFMVYLQKENIIDESGMPKERFSAEFPKEGPSILRIQQVVRGDSAAYFCASSRSGGEDYEQYFGPGTRLTVT.

This clone was seen just once. The V call is TRBV7-3, the J call TRBJ2-7; 8 bases are shared with TRBD1. The V segment lost 9 bases and the J segment 3 bases; nucleotides outside the gene matches: 7. This CDR3 contains 13 residues. The germline V gene has CDR1 SGHTA and CDR2 FQGTGA. The CDR3 reads CASSLTGGYEQYF. The CDR3 nucleotides read TGTGCCAGTTCCCTCACAGGGGGCTACGAGCAGTACTTC.

V usage is TRBV5-4 and J usage is TRBJ1-3, with D maybe TRBD1 (5 bases). The CDR3 runs to 17 residues. Germline CDR1 SGHNT, CDR2 YYREEE (reference sequence). Deletions cut 7 bases from V and 2 bases from J, with 22 bases between. The CDR3 here is CASGLRTSTITGNTIYF. The DNA of the CDR3 is TGTGCCAGCGGGCTTCGGACAAGCACCATCACTGGAAACACCATATATTTT.

This clone has only a few counts. The genes are TRBV5-8 and TRBJ2-2; 8 bases match TRBD2. Per the germline V gene, CDR1 is SGHTS and CDR2 is YDEGEE. Trimming took 7 bases from V and 4 from J; bases not matched to a gene: 9. CDR3 length: 15 residues. The DNA of the CDR3 is TGTGCCAGCCCGACTTGGACTAGCCGCACCGGGGAGCTGTTTTTT. This encodes CASPTWTSRTGELFF.

The genes are TRBV9 and TRBJ2-5; 8 bases align to TRBD1. The J call may be faulty, since TRBJ2-7 better matches the DNA end. There are 15 residues in the CDR3. Germline CDR1 is SGDLS and CDR2 is YYNGEE. CDR3 in amino acids: CASSVTTGGSYEQYF. CDR3 DNA sequence: TGTGCCAGCAGCGTCACAACAGGGGGCTCCTACGAGCAGTACTTC.

The V call is TRBV5-4, the J call TRBJ1-2, with D possibly TRBD1 on 6 matching bases. The V end lost 0 bases, the J end lost 9 bases, and 12 bases lay between the germline ends. This CDR3 has 13 amino acids. In germline, CDR1 is SGHNT, CDR2 YYREEE (reference sequence). The DNA for the CDR3 is TGTGCCAGCAGCTTGGACAGGGACGACCGCTACACCTTC. It yields the protein CASSLDRDDRYTF.

The chain couples TRBV7-8 to TRBJ2-1; TRBD1 agrees at 11 bases. This CDR3 spans 15 amino acids. The V and J ends lost 8 bases and 1 base, in that order; junction bases with no gene match: 4. From germline, CDR1 is SGHVS and CDR2 FQNEAQ. As DNA, the CDR3 is TGTGCCAGCTGCAGGGACAGGGGGTCCTACAATGAGCAGTTCTTC. Translating it yields CASCRDRGSYNEQFF.

The chain carries TRBV10-3 and TRBJ1-5, with D perhaps TRBD1 (6 bases). This CDR3 spans 14 amino acids. Trimming stripped 4 bases from V and 1 base from J, with 8 bases between. Per germline, CDR1 ENHRY and CDR2 SYGVKD. CDR3 DNA sequence: TGTGCCATCAGTGCAGGGGAGAGCAATCAGCCCCAGCATTTT. This sequence encodes CAISAGESNQPQHF.

In its sample, this clone was seen once. This sequence joins TRBV7-3 and TRBJ2-3; the D gene is possibly TRBD2 (5 bases). The CDR3 has 15 amino acids. Germline assignment: CDR1 SGHTA and CDR2 FQGTGA. Between the trimmed V and J ends, which lost 0 bases and 0 bases, there was a span of 7 bases. Here the CDR3 DNA reads TGTGCCAGCAGCTTAACGGGCGGGAGCACAGATACGCAGTATTTT. Its protein product is CASSLTGGSTDTQYF.

The J gene is TRBJ2-1, the V gene TRBV7-3; a weak D match, TRBD2 (6 bases). Germline CDR1 is SGHTA and CDR2 is FQGTGA. This CDR3 spans 16 amino acids. Trimming removed 7 bases from V and 7 bases from J, with 23 bases in between. DNA of the CDR3: TGTGCCAGCATCGCGAACCCGGGACTCTTTTCGAATGAGCAGTTCTTC. Protein sequence: CASIANPGLFSNEQFF.

In regard to this clone: Other DNA sequences in the same sample also yield this CDR3. The V and J genes are TRBV27 and TRBJ2-5; a possible D gene is TRBD1 (6 bases). From germline, CDR1 is MNHEY and CDR2 SMNVEV (reference sequence). This CDR3 comprises 13 residues. V lost 5 bases, J lost 1 base, and 8 bases lay in between. The CDR3 sequence: CASSLRGQETQYF. For the CDR3, the DNA is TGTGCCAGCAGTCTCAGGGGCCAAGAGACCCAGTACTTC.

The rearrangement links TRBV27 to TRBJ2-3; D perhaps matches TRBD2 (6 bases). The CDR3 runs to 13 residues. V was trimmed by 10 bases and J by 2 bases, leaving 13 bases between them. The germline gives CDR1 MNHEY, CDR2 SMNVEV (reference sequence). The CDR3 region has the DNA TGTGCCACTTTTGGGGGGATCACAGATACGCAGTATTTT. This translates into CATFGGITDTQYF.

V is TRBV4-3 and J is TRBJ2-3; weak D call: TRBD2 (5 bases). This CDR3 is built from 17 residues. V shed 2 bases and J shed 1 base, with 16 bases lying between them. Germline CDR1 reads LGHNA; CDR2 reads YSLEER. The CDR3, as DNA: TGCGCCAGCAGCCAACTCGGACTCCGCGGGCGCACAGATACGCAGTATTTT. Translation gives CASSQLGLRGRTDTQYF.

In DNA form, the CDR3 reads TGTGCCAGCAGTTTGGGGCGGGAGCCCGAGCAGTACTTC. Translated: CASSLGREPEQYF. This chain links TRBV28 with TRBJ2-7, with TRBD2 identical over 7 bases. V shed 3 bases and J 6 bases; nucleotides not matched to a gene: 5. Germline V gene sequence: CDR1 MDHEN, CDR2 SYDVKM. The CDR3 runs to 13 residues. The whole variable domain, filled in from reference TRBV28 and TRBJ2-7, reads DVKVTQSSRYLVKRTGEKVFLECVQDMDHENMFWYRQDPGLGLRLIYFSYDVKMKEKGDIPEGYSVSREKKERFSLILESASTNQTSMYLCASSLGREPEQYFGPGTRLTVT.

Comments on this clone: Mismatch with germline at one junction end may stem from a read error. The chain couples TRBV7-9 to TRBJ2-1; 10 nucleotides line up with TRBD2. Germline V CDR1 and CDR2: SEHNR, FQNEAQ (reference sequence). The CDR3 spans 16 residues. Written as DNA, the CDR3 is TGTTCCAGCAGCTCAGCGGGAGGGGGTCTCTACAATGAGCAGTTCTTC. Translation gives CSSSSAGGGLYNEQFF. Full variable domain (missing parts from reference TRBV7-9 and TRBJ2-1): DTGVSQNPRHKITKRGQNVTFRCDPISEHNRLYWYRQTLGQGPEFLTYFQNEAQLEKSRLLSDRFSAERPKGSFSTLEIQRTEQGDSAMYLCSSSSAGGGLYNEQFFGPGTRLTVL.

V usage is TRBV11-2 and J usage is TRBJ2-4; possibly TRBD2 for D (6 bases). The CDR3 sequence is 15 residues long. CDR1 and CDR2 from the germline V gene are SGHAT and FQNNGV. Trimming removed 4 bases at V and 6 bases at J, with 16 bases between. In nucleotides, the CDR3 is TGTGCCAGCAGCTCCCCCCGGATAGCGGCAAACATTCAGTACTTC. It encodes CASSSPRIAANIQYF.

The rearrangement uses TRBV27 and TRBJ2-2; D is unresolved. Trimming took off 3 bases at V and 1 base at J, with 12 bases between the two ends. CDR1 and CDR2 (germline): MNHEY, SMNVEV (reference sequence). The CDR3 length is 16 residues. The CDR3: CASSLRMAENTGELFF. In nucleotides, the CDR3 is TGTGCCAGCAGTTTGAGGATGGCGGAGAACACCGGGGAGCTGTTTTTT.

This chain links TRBV7-2 with TRBJ2-2, with D maybe TRBD1 (6 bases). The CDR3 has 15 amino acids. In germline, CDR1 is SGHTA, CDR2 FQGNSA. The V end lost 5 bases, the J end lost 3 bases, and 13 bases lay between the germline ends. Here the CDR3 reads CASSTRQADTGELFF. In DNA form, the CDR3 reads TGTGCCAGCAGCACTCGACAGGCTGACACCGGGGAGCTGTTTTTT. The variable domain in full, completed from reference TRBV7-2 and TRBJ2-2, reads GAGVSQSPSNKVTEKGKDVELRCDPISGHTALYWYRQSLGQGLEFLIYFQGNSAPDKSGLPSDRFSAERTGGSVSTLTIQRTQQEDSAVYLCASSTRQADTGELFFGEGSRLTVL.

In its sample, this clone was seen a few times. The J gene is TRBJ2-6, the V gene TRBV4-3; D perhaps matches TRBD1 (5 bases). The CDR3 is 17 amino acids. Germline V gene data show CDR1 as LGHNA and CDR2 as YSLEER. V was clipped by 0 bases and J by 4 bases, with 13 bases between them. The CDR3 loop reads CASSQDPKGSGANVLTF. CDR3 coding DNA: TGCGCCAGCAGCCAAGACCCCAAGGGGTCCGGGGCCAACGTCCTGACTTTC.

V usage is TRBV4-2 and J usage is TRBJ2-6; D is perhaps TRBD1 (6 bases). V lost 3 bases and J lost 0, with 6 bases in between. In germline, CDR1 is LGHNA, CDR2 YNFKEQ. This CDR3 region has 15 residues. CDR3 sequence: CASSQDSSGANVLTF. In DNA form, the CDR3 reads TGTGCCAGCAGCCAGGACAGCTCTGGGGCCAACGTCCTGACTTTC.

V and J are TRBV4-3 and TRBJ2-7; D is unclear. The CDR3 has 15 amino acids. CDR1 LGHNA and CDR2 YSLEER come from the germline V gene. The V end lost 0 bases, the J end lost 0 bases, and 9 bases lay between the germline ends. CDR3 sequence reads: CASSQEHLNSYEQYF. The CDR3 DNA reads as TGCGCCAGCAGCCAAGAACACCTTAACTCCTACGAGCAGTACTTC.

With respect to this clone: One junction end does not reproduce the germline sequence, and a read error may be involved. The rearrangement joins TRBV6-1 to TRBJ2-4; 8 nucleotides match TRBD1. CDR1 and CDR2 (germline): MNHNS, SASEGT. The CDR3 runs to 14 residues. The CDR3 DNA reads TGTGCCAGCAGGATTGGGGGACAGGTAAACAGTCAGTACTTC. Translating gives CASRIGGQVNSQYF.

The J gene is TRBJ1-2, the V gene TRBV27; 7 bases are a match to TRBD1. CDR1 is MNHEY, CDR2 SMNVEV, per germline (reference sequence). This CDR3 is 13 amino acids long. After removal of 5 bases from V and 2 bases from J, the junction contained 2 bases not matched to a gene. The CDR3 sequence: CASSLTGNYGYTF. CDR3 in DNA: TGTGCCAGCAGTCTGACAGGGAACTATGGCTACACCTTC.

The rearrangement joins TRBV18 to TRBJ2-1, with a tentative D call TRBD1 (5 bases). The length of the CDR3 is 15 residues. Between the trimmed V and J ends, which lost 2 bases and 0 bases, there was a span of 8 bases. Germline CDR1 is KGHSH and CDR2 is LQKENI. The CDR3 sequence: CASSPRGFSYNEQFF. The CDR3 region has the DNA TGTGCCAGCTCACCAAGGGGCTTCTCCTACAATGAGCAGTTCTTC.

This chain uses TRBV28 with TRBJ1-5; D perhaps matches TRBD1 (5 bases). CDR1 is MDHEN, CDR2 SYDVKM, per germline. Trimming removed 5 bases at V and 3 bases at J, with 14 bases between. This CDR3 spans 15 amino acids. CDR3 sequence: CASSLPRTINQPQHF. CDR3 sequence (DNA): TGTGCCAGCAGTCTTCCCAGGACAATCAATCAGCCCCAGCATTTT. Drawing the rest from reference TRBV28 and TRBJ1-5, the complete variable domain is DVKVTQSSRYLVKRTGEKVFLECVQDMDHENMFWYRQDPGLGLRLIYFSYDVKMKEKGDIPEGYSVSREKKERFSLILESASTNQTSMYLCASSLPRTINQPQHFGDGTRLSIL.

This clone showed up just a few times. The chain is built from TRBV19 and TRBJ2-7, with TRBD2 as a possible D gene (5 bases). The CDR3 totals 15 residues. The germline V gene encodes CDR1 LNHDA and CDR2 SQIVND (reference sequence). Deletions cut 5 bases from V and 6 bases from J, with 20 bases between. The CDR3 loop is CASSSNPGLKFEQYF. The CDR3, as DNA: TGTGCCAGTAGTTCAAACCCCGGACTGAAGTTCGAGCAGTACTTC.

This chain joins TRBV4-3 and TRBJ2-1, with TRBD1 as a possible D gene (6 bases). Trimming removed 4 bases at V and 5 bases at J, with 9 bases between. The CDR3 covers 13 residues. CDR1 is LGHNA, CDR2 YSLEER, per germline. The CDR3 loop is CASSLTGNNEQFF. The DNA for the CDR3 is TGCGCCAGCAGCCTCACAGGGAACAATGAGCAGTTCTTC.

This clone was counted a single time. The chain joins TRBV4-2 to TRBJ2-7; a possible D gene is TRBD2 (5 bases). The CDR3 runs to 11 residues. Germline CDR1 LGHNA, CDR2 YNFKEQ. V shed 1 base and J shed 7 bases, with 5 bases lying between them. CDR3 sequence: CASSQGLEQYF. The CDR3 DNA reads TGTGCCAGCAGCCAAGGACTAGAGCAGTACTTC.

Of note for this clone: The junction and the germline gene differ at one end; a read error may be behind it. The genes are TRBV30 and TRBJ2-5; D uncertain. CDR3 length: 13 amino acids. Germline V gene sequence: CDR1 GTSNPN, CDR2 SVGIG (reference sequence). CDR3 bases: TGTGCCCGGAGTTCGGAGCGTGGAGAGACCCAGTACTTC. It is translated as CARSSERGETQYF.

The rearrangement links TRBV5-4 to TRBJ2-7; TRBD1 agrees at 7 bases. Trimming cost V 7 bases and J 1 base; bases outside gene matches: 5. The CDR3 extends over 13 amino acids. The V gene's germline CDR1 is SGHNT and CDR2 YYREEE (reference sequence). The CDR3 nucleotides read TGTGCCAGCGGAGGACAGGAGTCCTACGAGCAGTACTTC. Its translation is CASGGQESYEQYF.